The T cell receptor beta chain under discussion was sequenced for a study of prognosis after radiotherapy for stage I lung cancer. Overall study context: Stage I non-small cell lung cancer patients were enrolled between early 2018 and January 2019.

This CDR3 spans 12 amino acids. Trimming pared 2 bases from V and 5 bases from J, leaving 6 bases between. Relative to its sample, this clonotype is medium-sized. The antigen is not known. It was by two-round multiplex PCR that TCR beta CDR3 was amplified from genomic DNA. It was primers specific to each TRBV and TRBJ gene that first-round PCR used. TCRdb re-derived calls from the multiplex PCR reads in MiXCR, one entry per CDR3 protein. Counted here are fewer than 25,000 distinct CDR3 sequences, approximately 43% occurring once; the ten biggest clones make up approximately 34%. The patients, a group without prior chemotherapy, radiotherapy or other malignancies, were all node-negative on CT and PET/CT. General study results and limits: Counted unique TCR clones declined after stereotactic body radiation therapy (median approximately 9,600 versus 7,200).

This specimen was PBMCs, taken before or after stereotactic body radiation therapy (not recorded which). The sequence was obtained from a donor aged 50 or older with non-small cell lung cancer. The chain joins TRBV12-3 or TRBV12-4 to TRBJ1-2; D gene uncertain. CDR3 amino acids: CASSLMGYGYTF. CDR3 sequence (DNA): TGTGCCAGCAGTTTAATGGGATATGGCTACACCTTC.